A selection of T cell receptor beta chains follows, all from one sample in a study of metastatic and nonmetastatic thyroid tumors. From the PCR reads, TCRdb re-called clones with MiXCR. This sample has roughly 18,000 clones; under 30% occur once, and the top ten carry about 23%. The sequencing sample was made of tumor tissue. The receptor set was obtained from a male donor with papillary thyroid cancer or a benign thyroid nodule (not recorded which). Some clones in this sample may be carry-over from other donors' samples. CDR3s include the opening cysteine and the closing phenylalanine or tryptophan. The order of the fields is CDR3 length, D gene, J gene, V gene, clone size, CDR3 DNA, CDR3 protein. A D gene is named only where the DNA matches it firmly. Clone size is given for some rows only: seen once, a few or many times, or a class if the clone is expanded.

CDR3 length: 14; D gene: NA; J gene: TRBJ1-3; V gene: TRBV6-1; clone size: few; CDR3 DNA: TGTGCCAGCAGTACAACCGACTCTGGAAACACCATATATTTT; CDR3 protein: CASSTTDSGNTIYF
CDR3 length: 16; D gene: TRBD2; J gene: TRBJ2-3; V gene: TRBV11-3; clone size: many; CDR3 DNA: TGTGCCAGCAGCTTAGTACTAGCGGGAGGTTTTGATACGCAGTATTTT; CDR3 protein: CASSLVLAGGFDTQYF
CDR3 length: 12; D gene: NA; J gene: TRBJ2-7; V gene: TRBV29-1; clone size: many; CDR3 DNA: TGCAGCGTTGAAACTAGCCACGTGGGGCAGTACTTC; CDR3 protein: CSVETSHVGQYF
CDR3 length: 15; D gene: TRBD1; J gene: TRBJ1-1; V gene: TRBV7-2; clone size: NA; CDR3 DNA: TGTGCCAGCAGCTCCGACAGGGGGATGAACACTGAAGCTTTCTTT; CDR3 protein: CASSSDRGMNTEAFF
CDR3 length: 13; D gene: NA; J gene: TRBJ2-7; V gene: TRBV6-2/TRBV6-3; clone size: few; CDR3 DNA: TGTGCCAGCAGTCAAACAGAGTCCTACGAGCAGTACTTC; CDR3 protein: CASSQTESYEQYF
CDR3 length: 11; D gene: NA; J gene: TRBJ1-2; V gene: TRBV2; clone size: many; CDR3 DNA: TGTGCCAGCAGCCCTAACTATGGCTACACCTTC; CDR3 protein: CASSPNYGYTF
CDR3 length: 15; D gene: NA; J gene: TRBJ1-2; V gene: TRBV6-1; clone size: medium-sized; CDR3 DNA: TGTGCCAGCAGGGGGAGTTTTCGGGCCGGCTATGGCTACACCTTC; CDR3 protein: CASRGSFRAGYGYTF
CDR3 length: 16; D gene: TRBD2; J gene: TRBJ2-1; V gene: TRBV5-1; clone size: medium-sized; CDR3 DNA: TGCGCCAGCAGCCCGGGGGTCCGGGGGGGTTTAAATGAGCAGTTCTTC; CDR3 protein: CASSPGVRGGLNEQFF
CDR3 length: 17; D gene: TRBD1; J gene: TRBJ2-6; V gene: TRBV7-3; clone size: NA; CDR3 DNA: TGTGCCAGCAGCTTAGCAGGGGGCATCTCTGGGGCCAACGTCCTGACTTTC; CDR3 protein: CASSLAGGISGANVLTF
CDR3 length: 14; D gene: NA; J gene: TRBJ2-2; V gene: TRBV19; clone size: NA; CDR3 DNA: TGTGCCAGTAGTAGTCCGGGAGACACCGGGGAGCTGTTTTTT; CDR3 protein: CASSSPGDTGELFF
CDR3 length: 15; D gene: NA; J gene: TRBJ2-2; V gene: TRBV24-1; clone size: many; CDR3 DNA: TGTGCCACCAGTTCTTCCACAGGGCAGGGCGGGGAGCTGTTTTTT; CDR3 protein: CATSSSTGQGGELFF
CDR3 length: 14; D gene: NA; J gene: TRBJ1-1; V gene: TRBV5-1; clone size: many; CDR3 DNA: TGCGCCAGCAGCTTGGGTTCAGGGAACACTGAAGCTTTCTTT; CDR3 protein: CASSLGSGNTEAFF
CDR3 length: 13; D gene: NA; J gene: TRBJ2-3; V gene: TRBV20-1; clone size: NA; CDR3 DNA: TGCAGTGCTAACAGGGATGGCACAGATACGCAGTATTTT; CDR3 protein: CSANRDGTDTQYF
CDR3 length: 12; D gene: NA; J gene: TRBJ2-1; V gene: TRBV19; clone size: NA; CDR3 DNA: TGTGCCAGTAGACTGGGGGCCTATGAGCAGTTCTTC; CDR3 protein: CASRLGAYEQFF
CDR3 length: 11; D gene: NA; J gene: TRBJ2-3; V gene: TRBV9; clone size: few; CDR3 DNA: TGTGCCAGCAGCTTTTCAGATACGCAGTATTTT; CDR3 protein: CASSFSDTQYF
CDR3 length: 12; D gene: NA; J gene: TRBJ2-1; V gene: TRBV5-6; clone size: NA; CDR3 DNA: TGTGCCAGCAGCTTGCCCCCCTCCCGGGAGTTCTTC; CDR3 protein: CASSLPPSREFF
CDR3 length: 13; D gene: NA; J gene: TRBJ2-7; V gene: TRBV2; clone size: medium-sized; CDR3 DNA: TGTGCCAGCAGGGCCAGGGCCGACTACGAGCAGTACTTC; CDR3 protein: CASRARADYEQYF
CDR3 length: 15; D gene: NA; J gene: TRBJ1-3; V gene: TRBV3-1; clone size: NA; CDR3 DNA: TGTGCCAGCAGCCAAGCCCCCCTCTCTGGAAACACCATATATTTT; CDR3 protein: CASSQAPLSGNTIYF
CDR3 length: 11; D gene: NA; J gene: TRBJ1-1; V gene: TRBV6-1; clone size: few; CDR3 DNA: TGTGCCAGCAGGCGGGACACTGAAGCTTTCTTT; CDR3 protein: CASRRDTEAFF
CDR3 length: 14; D gene: NA; J gene: TRBJ1-2; V gene: TRBV30; clone size: few; CDR3 DNA: TGTGCCTGGAGTGTAACCCAGCCAGCGGGGGGCTACACCTTC; CDR3 protein: CAWSVTQPAGGYTF
CDR3 length: 14; D gene: NA; J gene: TRBJ1-2; V gene: TRBV6-4; clone size: NA; CDR3 DNA: TGTGCCAGCAGTGACGGAGACAGAGACTATGGCTATACCTTC; CDR3 protein: CASSDGDRDYGYTF
CDR3 length: 14; D gene: NA; J gene: TRBJ2-7; V gene: TRBV7-2; clone size: many; CDR3 DNA: TGTGCCAGCAGCCCTAGGCCGGGGGCCTACGAGCAGTACTTC; CDR3 protein: CASSPRPGAYEQYF
CDR3 length: 15; D gene: TRBD1; J gene: TRBJ2-1; V gene: TRBV6-2/TRBV6-3; clone size: NA; CDR3 DNA: TGTGCCAGCAGTTCGACAGGGACCACCTACAATGAGCAGTTCTTC; CDR3 protein: CASSSTGTTYNEQFF
CDR3 length: 16; D gene: TRBD2; J gene: TRBJ2-3; V gene: TRBV11-1; clone size: many; CDR3 DNA: TGTGCCAGCAGCTTATCGCCGGGACTAGCGCATAATACGCAGTATTTT; CDR3 protein: CASSLSPGLAHNTQYF
CDR3 length: 15; D gene: NA; J gene: TRBJ1-1; V gene: TRBV6-5; clone size: NA; CDR3 DNA: TGTGCCAGCAGTTACTCAAGAGTTTTGGACACTGAAGCTTTCTTT; CDR3 protein: CASSYSRVLDTEAFF
CDR3 length: 16; D gene: NA; J gene: TRBJ2-1; V gene: TRBV6-1; clone size: many; CDR3 DNA: TGTACCAGCAGTGAATTTCCTAGAGTGTCCTACAATGAGCAGTTCTTC; CDR3 protein: CTSSEFPRVSYNEQFF